Listed below are T cell receptor beta chains from one sample, sequenced in a study of T cells expressing NK-cell markers. TCRdb derives one entry per CDR3 protein from the 5' RACE reads, leaving out DNA. The sample totals 120,000 to 150,000 distinct CDR3 sequences. The sample comprised blood T cells: a sorted CD56 or NKG2C T cell subset, CD4+ or CD8+ T cells, or bulk PBMC T cells (not recorded which). These TCRs come from a man between 18 and 29 years old in good health. The CDR3 runs from the conserved cysteine through the conserved F or W.

j_call v_call cdr3_aa
TRBJ2-1 TRBV27 CASRRTGHNEQFF
TRBJ2-7 TRBV12-3/TRBV12-4 CASSRRSGPEQYF
TRBJ2-1 TRBV11-2 CASSLERPEQFF
TRBJ1-1 TRBV3-1 CASSHSGRLGNTEAFF
TRBJ2-4 TRBV4-3 CASSQDLGPLTKNIQYF
TRBJ2-1 TRBV10-1 CATTGTGDYNEQFF
TRBJ2-2 TRBV12-3/TRBV12-4 CASSLGGVGTGELFF
TRBJ2-7 TRBV28 CASSFATGEGGFYEQYF
TRBJ2-2 TRBV12-3/TRBV12-4 CASSSGRGTLAGELFF
TRBJ2-4 TRBV23-1 CASSHPRVIQYF
TRBJ1-1 TRBV6-5 CASSYSGQGLTEAFF
TRBJ2-7 TRBV29-1 CSVESRGDHYEQYF
TRBJ2-1 TRBV13 CASSYPGLAGFEQFF
TRBJ1-5 TRBV7-9 CASTSDRADQPQHF
TRBJ2-2 TRBV6-1 CASSPYLGTGELFF
TRBJ1-5 TRBV12-3/TRBV12-4 CASSSGGLEPQHF
TRBJ2-6 TRBV12-3/TRBV12-4 CASSLSSGANVLTF
TRBJ2-7 TRBV15 CATSLEGATGYEQYF
TRBJ2-6 TRBV5-1 CAERGPGANVLTF
TRBJ2-3 TRBV18 CASSPKITDTQYF
TRBJ2-2 TRBV11-3 CASSSTRIEELFF
TRBJ2-1 TRBV12-3/TRBV12-4 CASSTYSGRTHNEQFF
TRBJ2-3 TRBV7-8 CASSLFGGPRITDTQYF
TRBJ2-5 TRBV7-8 CASSLFTGDQYF
TRBJ1-3 TRBV7-7 CASSRLPSDTIYF
TRBJ2-7 TRBV13 CASSLRTGRHEQYF
TRBJ2-1 TRBV12-3/TRBV12-4 CASSSTKDRGPDEQFF
TRBJ2-1 TRBV28 CASRQQGGSYNEQFF
TRBJ1-4 TRBV24-1 CATPGAANEKLFF
TRBJ2-5 TRBV12-3/TRBV12-4 CASSPQPLGGETQYF
TRBJ2-3 TRBV5-1 CASTRGPADTQYF
TRBJ2-1 TRBV11-2 CASSSWTGEFF
TRBJ2-4 TRBV7-2 CASSTEQGGSKNIQYF
TRBJ2-1 TRBV28 CASRGLAGGLNYNEQFF
TRBJ2-5 TRBV10-3 CAISESSGSRETQYF
TRBJ2-7 TRBV4-3 CASSQGGGRDEQYF
TRBJ1-4 TRBV6-1 CASSEARGYNEKLFF
TRBJ2-7 TRBV29-1 CSVEDGYRQSYEQYF
TRBJ1-1 TRBV4-1 CASSQIGAGENTEAFF
TRBJ1-5 TRBV20-1 CSARQGYSNQPQHF
TRBJ2-5 TRBV7-9 CASGLSRGRETQYF
TRBJ1-4 TRBV6-1 CASRGFGTNEKLFF
TRBJ2-2 TRBV11-3 CASSSSSGSGDTGELFF
TRBJ2-1 TRBV3-1 CASSYRGLDEQFF
TRBJ2-1 TRBV6-2/TRBV6-3 CASSYLVLDEQFF
TRBJ1-5 TRBV7-8 CASSAGPRNQPQHF
TRBJ2-3 TRBV28 CASSPRHLLTDTQYF